This passage covers 11 T cell receptor beta chains from one sample sequenced in a study of long-term antiretroviral therapy in people with HIV. At survey level, the immunoSEQ assay was run in its v3.0 version. Produced via immunoSEQ multiplex PCR; TCRdb's table is partial and in-frame only. The sample contains almost 30,000 clones, 75% to 90% of which appear only once. The sample consisted of unsorted PBMCs, taken 3.2 years before starting antiretroviral therapy. These receptors all come from a man between 50 and 59 years old with HIV.

This clone was seen only once. The V call is TRBV2, the J call TRBJ2-7; D remains ambiguous. Deletions cut 2 bases from V and 6 bases from J, with 17 bases between. Germline CDR1 SNHLY, CDR2 FYNNEI. The CDR3 runs to 15 residues. In nucleotides, the CDR3 is TGTGCCAGCAGTGAATCCCCCCCCCGAGTGGTCGAGCAGTACTTC. Translated: CASSESPPRVVEQYF.

This rearrangement joins TRBV6-5 to TRBJ2-1, with TRBD2 as a possible D gene (5 bases). Per germline, CDR1 MNHEY and CDR2 SVGAGI. With 8 bases removed from V and 4 bases from J, the gap between germline ends came to 18 bases. This CDR3 region has 15 residues. CDR3 loop: CASREGSKEYNEQFF. DNA of the CDR3: TGTGCCAGCCGGGAAGGATCGAAAGAGTACAATGAGCAGTTCTTC.

The rearrangement uses TRBV9 and TRBJ1-3; D is possibly TRBD1 (6 bases). V was cut by 2 bases and J by 1 base, with 10 bases left in between. The germline CDR1 and CDR2 sequences are SGDLS and YYNGEE. This CDR3 spans 15 amino acids. The DNA of the CDR3 is TGTGCCAGCAGCGTTGGGGGCGCTTCTGGAAACACCATATATTTT. It encodes CASSVGGASGNTIYF.

DNA for the CDR3: TGTGCCAGCAGTTACTCGGGACTGTCCATTGATTCACCCCTCCACTTT. Its protein is CASSYSGLSIDSPLHF. V gene TRBV6-5 combines with J gene TRBJ1-6, with a possible D match to TRBD1 (5 bases). CDR1 is MNHEY, CDR2 SVGAGI, per germline. This CDR3 contains 16 residues. V was pared by 0 bases and J by 8 bases, with 14 bases between.

The chain joins TRBV30 to TRBJ1-2; weak D call: TRBD1 (5 bases). The CDR3 consists of 13 residues. Trimming cost V 0 bases and J 8 bases, with 13 bases left between them. Looked up from germline, CDR1 is GTSNPN and CDR2 is SVGIG (reference sequence). CDR3 amino acids: CAWSVDSAGGYTF. The CDR3 DNA is TGTGCCTGGAGTGTCGACAGTGCAGGGGGCTACACCTTC.

The rearrangement uses TRBV25-1 and TRBJ2-5; 8 nucleotides align to TRBD1. Germline CDR1 and CDR2: MGHDK and SYGVNS. The CDR3 spans 13 residues. The junction had 3 bases not matched to a gene; V was cut back by 6 bases and J by 3 bases. CDR3 in amino acids: CASSRGREETQYF. Written as DNA, the CDR3 is TGTGCCAGCAGCAGGGGGCGCGAAGAGACCCAGTACTTC.

This chain uses TRBV28 with TRBJ2-6; perhaps D is TRBD1 or TRBD2 (5 bases each). CDR1 and CDR2 from the germline V gene are MDHEN and SYDVKM. The V gene lost 7 bases and the J gene lost 0 bases, with 10 bases spanning the gap. CDR3 size: 15 residues. The CDR3 coding sequence is TGTGCCAGCACTATTGGGACCTCTGGGGCCAACGTCCTGACTTTC. Its translation: CASTIGTSGANVLTF.

This chain joins TRBV6-5 and TRBJ2-7; D assignment may be TRBD1 or TRBD2 (6 bases each). The germline V gene encodes CDR1 MNHEY and CDR2 SVGAGI. The CDR3 contains 13 residues. The CDR3 here is CGVRRGPRYEQYF. In DNA, the CDR3 is TGTGGCGTCCGCCGGGGGCCCCGCTACGAGCAGTACTTC.

The chain links TRBV25-1 to TRBJ2-5, with D tentatively TRBD1 (6 bases). Germline values: CDR1 MGHDK, CDR2 SYGVNS. The CDR3 extends over 11 amino acids. Trimming pared 5 bases from V and 10 bases from J, leaving 11 bases between. This CDR3 reads CASSIHRDQYF. The CDR3 nucleotides are TGTGCCAGCAGTATCCACAGGGACCAGTACTTC.

The rearrangement links TRBV5-1 to TRBJ2-5, with D perhaps matching TRBD2 (5 bases). V was clipped by 0 bases and J by 1 base, with 13 bases between them. Looked up from germline, CDR1 is SGHRS and CDR2 is YFSETQ. This CDR3 contains 16 residues. The CDR3 coding sequence is TGCGCCAGCAGCTTGGGGGCAGCGGTGACCCAAGAGACCCAGTACTTC. Amino acid sequence: CASSLGAAVTQETQYF.

V usage is TRBV7-2 and J usage is TRBJ2-5, with D unresolved. The CDR3 is 13 amino acids. V was trimmed by 1 base and J by 4 bases, leaving 7 bases between them. Germline CDR1 reads SGHTA; CDR2 reads FQGNSA. In DNA form, the CDR3 reads TGTGCCAGCAGCTTAGGCGGTGGAGAGACCCAGTACTTC. Its translation: CASSLGGGETQYF.